This passage covers 27 T cell receptor beta chains from one sample sequenced in a study of shared clonotypes between healthy human individuals. Repertoires were generated with immunoSEQ multiplex PCR, while TCRdb's copy carries only in-frame clones and drops some. The sample has under 2.5 million clones; 92% are singletons. The sequenced material came from naive CD4+ T cells from PBMCs. Sample subset: CD45RA+ positively selected. These receptors were collected from a man between 18 and 29 years old in good health. Some clones in this sample may be carry-over from other donors' samples.

Of note for this clone: Distinct nucleotide sequences in the sample also encode this CDR3. This chain uses TRBV30 with TRBJ2-7; TRBD2 might be the D (6 bases). Trimming shortened V by 2 bases and J by 3 bases, and 8 bases separated the two germline ends. The CDR3 is 12 amino acids. Germline V CDR1 and CDR2: GTSNPN, SVGIG (reference sequence). The CDR3 sequence: CAWSPGSYEQYF. Here the CDR3 DNA reads TGTGCCTGGAGTCCCGGGAGCTACGAGCAGTACTTC. The variable domain in full, completed from reference TRBV30 and TRBJ2-7, reads SQTIHQWPATLVQPVGSPLSLECTVEGTSNPNLYWYRQAAGRGLQLLFYSVGIGQISSEVPQNLSASRPQDRQFILSSKKLLLSDSGFYLCAWSPGSYEQYFGPGTRLTVT.

The CDR3 coding sequence is TGTGCCAGCATCTCTCTCGGGGGTGGATACACTGAAGCTTTCTTT. Translating gives CASISLGGGYTEAFF. The chain employs TRBV28 and TRBJ1-1; perhaps TRBD1 as D (5 bases). This CDR3 has 15 amino acids. Germline values: CDR1 MDHEN, CDR2 SYDVKM. The ends were cut back, 7 bases at V and 3 bases at J, with 18 bases in the middle.

The gene calls are TRBV6-6 and TRBJ1-2; 8 bases map to TRBD1. The CDR3 spans 15 residues. V dropped 0 bases and J dropped 4; count of bases not matched to a gene: 4. Germline V lookup: CDR1 MNHNY, CDR2 SVGAGI (reference sequence). The CDR3 DNA is TGTGCCAGCAGTTACTCCTCGACAGGGGTCTATGGCTACACCTTC. Translating gives CASSYSSTGVYGYTF.

V and J are TRBV28 and TRBJ1-5, with TRBD1 matching 8 bases. The germline V gene encodes CDR1 MDHEN and CDR2 SYDVKM. CDR3 length equals 16 residues. V gave up 2 bases and J gave up 4 bases; unmatched junction bases: 7. The CDR3 DNA is TGTGCCAGCAGTTTAATGGATCGACAGGGGAATCAGCCCCAGCATTTT. Translation gives CASSLMDRQGNQPQHF.

This chain connects TRBV7-9 to TRBJ2-4, with TRBD1 matching 10 bases. The CDR3 consists of 14 residues. The germline CDR1 and CDR2 sequences are SEHNR and FQNEAQ (reference sequence). Unmatched junction bases numbered 7, after V lost 5 bases and J lost 9 bases. The CDR3 nucleotides read TGTGCCAGCAGCGAAACCCGGGACAGGGGCATTCAGTACTTC. It translates to CASSETRDRGIQYF.

The J gene is TRBJ1-5, the V gene TRBV2; tentatively, D is TRBD1 (5 bases). Trimming left V 9 bases short and J 6 bases short, with 33 bases between. This CDR3 is built from 19 residues. CDR1 SNHLY and CDR2 FYNNEI come from the germline V gene. The CDR3 DNA sequence: TGTGCCAGTAAATCAAGGCAGGGAGAAAGGTGGTCCTCAAGTCAGCCCCAGCATTTT. Its translation is CASKSRQGERWSSSQPQHF. The full variable domain, completed using reference TRBV2 and TRBJ1-5, is EPEVTQTPSHQVTQMGQEVILRCVPISNHLYFYWYRQILGQKVEFLVSFYNNEISEKSEIFDDQFSVERPDGSNFTLKIRSTKLEDSAMYFCASKSRQGERWSSSQPQHFGDGTRLSIL.

The chain recombines TRBV29-1 with TRBJ2-5, with TRBD1 identical over 8 bases. CDR1 SQVTM and CDR2 ANQGSEA come from the germline V gene. The trim removed 7 bases at V and 7 bases at J, leaving 11 bases unmatched. This CDR3 has 13 amino acids. CDR3 loop: CSGGWTGSATQYF. The CDR3 DNA is TGCAGCGGAGGGTGGACAGGGTCGGCGACCCAGTACTTC.

As concerns this clone: The same CDR3 also results from other DNA sequences found in this sample. The rearrangement joins TRBV5-1 to TRBJ2-3; D gene ambiguous. The CDR3 consists of 13 residues. Per the germline V gene, CDR1 is SGHRS and CDR2 is YFSETQ. V was pared by 0 bases and J by 2 bases, with 4 bases between. Here the CDR3 DNA reads TGCGCCAGCAGCTTGGGATTCACAGATACGCAGTATTTT. This codes for CASSLGFTDTQYF.

The chain carries TRBV7-7 and TRBJ2-2; 7 bases are shared with TRBD2. After removal of 5 bases from V and 7 bases from J, the junction contained 4 bases not matched to a gene. Germline V lookup: CDR1 SSHAT, CDR2 FNYEAQ (reference sequence). The length of the CDR3 is 13 residues. CDR3 sequence reads: CASSPSGVGELFF. As DNA, the CDR3 is TGTGCCAGCAGCCCGAGCGGGGTCGGGGAGCTGTTTTTT.

With respect to this clone: Other DNA sequences within the sample encode an identical CDR3. This rearrangement joins TRBV27 to TRBJ2-7; 13 positions match TRBD2. Trimming removed 4 bases from V and 5 bases from J; junction bases left unmatched: 5. This CDR3 region has 15 residues. CDR1 is MNHEY and CDR2 is SMNVEV in the germline V gene (reference sequence). Here the CDR3 DNA reads TGTGCCAGCAGTTCAGGACTAGCGGGAGTCCACGAGCAGTACTTC. It is translated as CASSSGLAGVHEQYF.

The chain combines TRBV6-6 with TRBJ2-1; D is tentatively TRBD1 or TRBD2 (6 bases each). The CDR3 is made up of 16 amino acids. V was clipped by 5 bases and J by 4 bases, with 18 bases between them. The germline V gene has CDR1 MNHNY and CDR2 SVGAGI (reference sequence). The CDR3 loop is CASSPRGRGVYNEQFF. The CDR3 DNA reads as TGTGCCAGCAGTCCCCGGGGGCGGGGAGTTTACAATGAGCAGTTCTTC.

The V call is TRBV6-5, the J call TRBJ2-7; D is unresolved. This CDR3 is built from 13 residues. Germline CDR1 MNHEY, CDR2 SVGAGI. The V and J ends lost 2 bases and 5 bases respectively, with 10 bases between them. CDR3 sequence reads: CASSYRSGHEQYF. In nucleotides, the CDR3 is TGTGCCAGCAGTTACAGGTCCGGCCACGAGCAGTACTTC.

This chain connects TRBV5-1 to TRBJ2-2, with D possibly matching TRBD1 (5 bases). In germline, CDR1 is SGHRS, CDR2 YFSETQ. With 0 bases removed from V and 4 bases from J, the gap between germline ends came to 10 bases. The CDR3 length is 15 residues. CDR3 in amino acids: CASSLGRALTGELFF. The CDR3 nucleotides read TGCGCCAGCAGCTTGGGCAGGGCGCTCACCGGGGAGCTGTTTTTT.

J is TRBJ2-1 and V is TRBV5-1; TRBD1 agrees at 9 bases. Germline loops: CDR1 SGHRS, CDR2 YFSETQ. V dropped 4 bases and J dropped 7; count of bases not matched to a gene: 9. The CDR3 is made up of 15 amino acids. CDR3: CASSQGQGFRNEQFF. The CDR3 DNA follows: TGCGCCAGCAGCCAGGGACAGGGTTTTCGGAATGAGCAGTTCTTC.

The V gene is TRBV5-1, the J gene TRBJ2-5; possibly TRBD2 for D (5 bases). The germline gives CDR1 SGHRS, CDR2 YFSETQ. This CDR3 has 13 amino acids. V was trimmed by 2 bases and J by 5 bases, leaving 10 bases between them. The CDR3 loop reads CASSFSVGETQYF. The CDR3 DNA reads as TGCGCCAGCAGCTTTAGCGTAGGGGAGACCCAGTACTTC.

This chain links TRBV11-2 with TRBJ2-1, with 9 nucleotides matching TRBD2. Germline V gene data show CDR1 as SGHAT and CDR2 as FQNNGV. V trimming: 6 bases; J trimming: 0 bases; junction bases outside the gene matches: 6. CDR3 length equals 16 residues. This CDR3 reads CASSYSGSSSYNEQFF. The CDR3 DNA sequence: TGTGCCAGCAGTTATAGCGGGAGTAGCTCCTACAATGAGCAGTTCTTC.

This rearrangement joins TRBV5-5 to TRBJ2-5; TRBD1 matches at 7 bases. Germline V gene lookup returns CDR1 SGHKS and CDR2 YYEKEE (reference sequence). The V gene end was trimmed by 4 bases and the J gene end by 1 base; junction bases not matched to a gene: 1. The CDR3 covers 13 residues. In DNA form, the CDR3 reads TGTGCCAGCAGCGCAGGGGGCCAAGAGACCCAGTACTTC. Translated: CASSAGGQETQYF.

A word on this clone: One junction end disagrees with the germline gene, perhaps due to a read error. CDR3 sequence reads: CAGRASAEDYEQYF. The CDR3 nucleotides are TGTGCCGGCAGGGCGTCGGCGGAAGACTACGAGCAGTACTTC. The chain joins TRBV6-1 to TRBJ2-7, with D perhaps TRBD1 (5 bases). The CDR3 length is 14 residues. From germline, CDR1 is MNHNS and CDR2 SASEGT.

This clone has a single count. The gene calls are TRBV5-1 and TRBJ2-1; the match to TRBD2 covers 14 bases. J gave up 0 bases and V 5 bases, and 7 bases lay outside the gene matches. The CDR3 length is 18 residues. The germline V gene encodes CDR1 SGHRS and CDR2 YFSETQ. CDR3 protein: CASSGLAGGRDSYNEQFF. In DNA, the CDR3 is TGCGCCAGCAGTGGACTAGCGGGAGGTCGGGACTCCTACAATGAGCAGTTCTTC.

The chain employs TRBV5-8 and TRBJ2-5; D tentatively reads TRBD1 or TRBD2 (5 bases each). The germline V and J ends were trimmed by 1 base and 9 bases, with 19 bases remaining between them. The CDR3 totals 15 residues. Germline CDR1 and CDR2: SGHTS and YDEGEE. In DNA form, the CDR3 reads TGTGCCAGCAGCTTGTCCTCGGGACCAGCGTGGGCCCAGTACTTC. Its translation: CASSLSSGPAWAQYF.

This clone was seen only once. This sequence joins TRBV30 and TRBJ2-3; 10 positions match TRBD2. The ends lost 0 bases at V and 5 bases at J; junction bases unmatched: 17. Germline loops: CDR1 GTSNPN, CDR2 SVGIG (reference sequence). This CDR3 has 19 residues. The chain's CDR3 is CAWSVRRGRQREGRDTQYF. As DNA, the CDR3 is TGTGCCTGGAGTGTACGTAGGGGGCGGCAGCGGGAGGGCCGAGATACGCAGTATTTT.

This chain links TRBV5-6 with TRBJ2-3; the match to TRBD2 covers 7 bases. V was clipped by 8 bases and J by 0 bases; unmatched bases: 12. Germline CDR1 SGHDT, CDR2 YYEEEE. The CDR3 spans 16 residues. The CDR3 nucleotides read TGTGCCAGTCAAACCCCGGGAGCGGGGAGCACAGATACGCAGTATTTT. Translated, it gives CASQTPGAGSTDTQYF.

V usage is TRBV28 and J usage is TRBJ2-3, with TRBD1 matching over 10 bases. J gave up 1 base and V 1 base, and 5 bases lay outside the gene matches. The CDR3 is made up of 17 amino acids. Looked up from germline, CDR1 is MDHEN and CDR2 is SYDVKM. CDR3 loop: CASSLYDGTGGTDTQYF. DNA for the CDR3: TGTGCCAGCAGTTTATATGACGGGACAGGGGGCACAGATACGCAGTATTTT. Combining the CDR3 with reference TRBV28 and TRBJ2-3 gives the whole variable domain DVKVTQSSRYLVKRTGEKVFLECVQDMDHENMFWYRQDPGLGLRLIYFSYDVKMKEKGDIPEGYSVSREKKERFSLILESASTNQTSMYLCASSLYDGTGGTDTQYFGPGTRLTVL.

Notes on this clone: This sample includes further DNA sequences coding for the same CDR3. The chain has TRBV5-6 and TRBJ1-5, with a tentative D call TRBD1 (6 bases). Germline V lookup: CDR1 SGHDT, CDR2 YYEEEE. The CDR3 consists of 13 residues. V gave up 0 bases and J gave up 6 bases, with 7 bases separating them. CDR3 in DNA: TGTGCCAGCAGCTTGGACAGGGCTCAGCCCCAGCATTTT. It yields the protein CASSLDRAQPQHF.

The genes are TRBV7-2 and TRBJ2-5, with 8 bases that match TRBD2. From germline, CDR1 is SGHTA and CDR2 FQGNSA. Unmatched junction bases numbered 7, after V lost 5 bases and J lost 2 bases. The CDR3 extends over 15 amino acids. The CDR3 here is CASSTGGALQETQYF. The CDR3, as DNA: TGTGCCAGCAGCACCGGGGGGGCTCTACAAGAGACCCAGTACTTC.

The J gene is TRBJ2-1, the V gene TRBV11-2; D perhaps matches TRBD2 (6 bases). V gave up 5 bases and J gave up 2 bases, with 10 bases separating them. CDR1 SGHAT and CDR2 FQNNGV come from the germline V gene. The CDR3 sequence is 14 residues long. The CDR3 sequence is CASSKRAPYNEQFF. The CDR3 bases are TGTGCCAGCAGCAAGCGGGCCCCCTACAATGAGCAGTTCTTC.

The chain joins TRBV9 to TRBJ2-2, with D unresolved. Germline V lookup: CDR1 SGDLS, CDR2 YYNGEE. Deletions cut 1 base from V and 9 bases from J, with 7 bases between. This CDR3 is built from 12 residues. The CDR3 region has the DNA TGTGCCAGCAGCGTAAGCTACAGGGAGCTGTTTTTT. Protein: CASSVSYRELFF.